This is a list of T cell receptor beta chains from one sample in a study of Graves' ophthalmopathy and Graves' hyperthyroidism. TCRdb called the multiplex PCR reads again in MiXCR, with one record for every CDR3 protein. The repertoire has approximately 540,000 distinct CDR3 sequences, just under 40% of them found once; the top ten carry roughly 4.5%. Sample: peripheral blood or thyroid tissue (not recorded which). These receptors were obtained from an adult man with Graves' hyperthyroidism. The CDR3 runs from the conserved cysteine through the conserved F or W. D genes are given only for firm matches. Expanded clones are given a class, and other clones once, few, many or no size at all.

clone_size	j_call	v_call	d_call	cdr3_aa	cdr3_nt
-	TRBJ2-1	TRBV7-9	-	CASSEGRGGYNEQFF	TGTGCCAGCAGTGAAGGCAGGGGAGGCTACAATGAGCAGTTCTTC
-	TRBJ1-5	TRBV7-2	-	CASSQAGQRTQPQHF	TGCGCCAGCAGCCAAGCCGGACAGCGCACTCAGCCCCAGCATTTT
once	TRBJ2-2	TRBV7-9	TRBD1	CASSPRQGPRELFF	TGTGCCAGCAGCCCACGACAGGGTCCCAGGGAGCTGTTTTTT
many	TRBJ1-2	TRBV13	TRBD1	CASSLQGGHYGYTF	TGTGCCAGCAGCTTGCAGGGGGGACACTATGGCTACACCTTC
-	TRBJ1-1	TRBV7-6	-	CASVEDPGRNTEAFF	TGTGCCAGCGTTGAAGACCCGGGACGGAACACTGAAGCTTTCTTT
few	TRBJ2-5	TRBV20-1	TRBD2	CSARELAMETQYF	TGCAGTGCTAGAGAACTAGCGATGGAGACCCAGTACTTC
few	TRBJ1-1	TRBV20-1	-	CSAREGNTEAFF	TGCAGTGCTAGAGAAGGAAACACTGAAGCTTTCTTT
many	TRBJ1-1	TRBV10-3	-	CASINREASRSAFF	TGTGCCAGCATTAACAGGGAGGCGAGCCGCTCAGCTTTCTTT
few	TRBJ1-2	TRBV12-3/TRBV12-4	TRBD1	CASSPSRDRPNYGYTF	TGTGCCAGCAGTCCTTCTCGGGACAGACCTAACTATGGCTACACCTTC
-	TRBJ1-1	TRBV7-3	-	CASSLSRTSEAFF	TGTGCCAGCAGCTTATCCCGGACCAGTGAAGCTTTCTTT
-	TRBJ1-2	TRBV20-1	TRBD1	CSAAGTGLSGNTF	TGCAGTGCGGCCGGGACAGGGCTCTCCGGAAACACCTTC
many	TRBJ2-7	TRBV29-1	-	CSGGGGSLEQYF	TGCAGCGGTGGGGGCGGGTCCCTCGAGCAGTACTTC
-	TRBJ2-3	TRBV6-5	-	CATSFRFFGSTDTQYF	TGTGCCACCTCCTTCCGGTTCTTCGGTAGCACAGATACGCAGTATTTT
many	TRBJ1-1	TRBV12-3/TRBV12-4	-	CASSFQGSTEAFF	TGTGCCAGCAGTTTCCAGGGAAGCACTGAAGCTTTCTTT
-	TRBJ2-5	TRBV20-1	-	CSARVGPNSETQYF	TGCAGTGCTAGAGTCGGGCCGAACTCGGAGACCCAGTACTTC
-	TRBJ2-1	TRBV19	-	CASSIVGGPNNEQFF	TGTGCCAGTAGTATAGTAGGGGGGCCGAACAATGAGCAGTTCTTC
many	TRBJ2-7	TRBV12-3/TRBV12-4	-	CASSLNGLSSYEQYF	TGTGCCAGCAGTTTAAATGGGCTGAGCTCCTACGAGCAGTACTTC
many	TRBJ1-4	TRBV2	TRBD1	CASSPGTGFGEKLFF	TGTGCCAGCAGTCCGGGGACAGGGTTCGGTGAAAAACTGTTTTTT
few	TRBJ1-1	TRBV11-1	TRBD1	CASNPTGEGTEAFF	TGTGCCAGCAACCCGACAGGGGAAGGCACTGAAGCTTTCTTT
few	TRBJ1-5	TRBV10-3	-	CAISEAGDINSNQPQHF	TGTGCCATCAGTGAGGCGGGGGACATCAATAGCAATCAGCCCCAGCATTTT
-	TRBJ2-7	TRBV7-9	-	CASSSIPRVDSYEQYF	TGTGCCAGCAGCTCCATCCCCAGGGTGGATAGCTACGAGCAGTACTTC
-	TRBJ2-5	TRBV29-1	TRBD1	CSGDRDRAKETQYF	TGCAGTGGAGACCGGGACAGGGCTAAAGAGACCCAGTACTTC
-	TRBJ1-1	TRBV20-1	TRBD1	CSARAGQGAGEAFF	TGCAGTGCTAGAGCGGGACAGGGGGCTGGCGAAGCTTTCTTT
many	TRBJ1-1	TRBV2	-	CASSEGGRWNTEAFF	TGTGCCAGCAGTGAAGGGGGACGGTGGAACACTGAAGCTTTCTTT
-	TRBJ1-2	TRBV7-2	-	CASSLEVGDYGYTF	TGTGCCAGCAGCTTAGAGGTGGGGGACTATGGCTACACCTTC
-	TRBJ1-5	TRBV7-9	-	CASSPMSGPDQPQHF	TGTGCCAGCAGCCCGATGTCGGGACCCGATCAGCCCCAGCATTTT
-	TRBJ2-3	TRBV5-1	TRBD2	CASSFRSSGSQADTQYF	TGCGCCAGCAGCTTTAGGTCTAGCGGGAGTCAAGCAGATACGCAGTATTTT
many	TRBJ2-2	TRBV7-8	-	CASSLMLLANTGELFF	TGTGCCAGCAGCTTAATGTTACTAGCGAACACCGGGGAGCTGTTTTTT
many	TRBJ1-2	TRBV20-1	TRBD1	CSAGGTGNGYTF	TGCAGTGCTGGGGGGACAGGGAATGGCTACACCTTC
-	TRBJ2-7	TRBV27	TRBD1	CASSLSGDSPNEQYF	TGTGCCAGCAGTTTAAGTGGGGACAGTCCCAACGAGCAGTACTTC
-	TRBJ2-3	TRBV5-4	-	CASSLEQGDTQYF	TGTGCCAGCAGCTTGGAACAGGGAGATACGCAGTATTTT
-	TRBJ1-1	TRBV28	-	CASTINKPTEAFF	TGTGCCAGCACTATTAACAAGCCCACTGAAGCTTTCTTT
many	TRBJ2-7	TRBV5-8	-	CASSRDREGEQYF	TGTGCCAGCAGCCGAGACAGGGAGGGCGAGCAGTACTTC
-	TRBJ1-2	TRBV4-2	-	CASSQASQRDNYGYTF	TGTGCCAGCAGCCAAGCGTCCCAAAGGGATAACTATGGCTACACCTTC
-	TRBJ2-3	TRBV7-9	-	CASSAGQKDTQYF	TGTGCCAGCAGCGCAGGACAGAAAGATACGCAGTATTTT
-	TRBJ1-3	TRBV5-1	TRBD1	CASSLGGQDTGNTIYF	TGCGCCAGCAGCTTGGGGGGACAGGATACTGGAAACACCATATATTTT
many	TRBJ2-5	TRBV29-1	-	CSVIQGTRETQYF	TGCAGCGTTATACAGGGAACTCGGGAGACCCAGTACTTC
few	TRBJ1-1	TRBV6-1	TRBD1	CASSSGTGAYTEAFF	TGTGCCAGCAGCTCCGGGACAGGGGCGTACACTGAAGCTTTCTTT
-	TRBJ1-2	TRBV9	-	CASSQRGVGGYTF	TGTGCCAGCAGCCAAAGGGGTGTCGGGGGCTACACCTTC
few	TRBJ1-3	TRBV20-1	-	CSAPQGSSGNTIYF	TGCAGTGCGCCGCAGGGGAGCTCTGGAAACACCATATATTTT
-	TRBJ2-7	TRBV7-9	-	CASSFSGRVSYEQYF	TGTGCCAGCAGTTTCAGTGGGAGAGTTAGCTACGAGCAGTACTTC
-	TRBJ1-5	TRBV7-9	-	CASSSEVNQPQHF	TGTGCCAGCAGCTCAGAGGTCAATCAGCCCCAGCATTTT
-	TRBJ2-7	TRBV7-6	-	CASSALPRASYYEQYF	TGTGCCAGCAGCGCCCTACCCCGGGCCAGTTACTACGAGCAGTACTTC
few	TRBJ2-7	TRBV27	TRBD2	CASSFGLAGSEQYF	TGTGCCAGCAGTTTCGGACTAGCGGGGTCTGAGCAGTACTTC
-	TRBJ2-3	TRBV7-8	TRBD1	CASSLFTGGSTDTQYF	TGTGCCAGCAGCTTATTTACAGGGGGCTCCACAGATACGCAGTATTTT
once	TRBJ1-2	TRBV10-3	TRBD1	CAISQDRVYGYTF	TGTGCCATCAGTCAGGACAGGGTCTATGGCTACACCTTC
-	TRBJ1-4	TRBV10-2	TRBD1	CASSDGGQGGEKLFF	TGTGCCAGCAGTGACGGGGGACAGGGCGGTGAAAAACTGTTTTTT
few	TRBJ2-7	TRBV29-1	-	CSVEQDTVYEQYF	TGCAGCGTTGAGCAAGACACGGTCTACGAGCAGTACTTC
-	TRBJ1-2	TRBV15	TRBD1	CATSSTGQGGQGYTF	TGTGCCACCAGCAGCACCGGACAGGGAGGACAGGGCTACACCTTC
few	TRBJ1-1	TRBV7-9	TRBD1	CASSLVGDSKWGTEAFF	TGTGCCAGCAGCTTAGTTGGGGACAGTAAGTGGGGCACTGAAGCTTTCTTT
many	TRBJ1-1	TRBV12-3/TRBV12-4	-	CASTWDTGVTEAFF	TGTGCCAGCACCTGGGACACGGGGGTCACTGAAGCTTTCTTT
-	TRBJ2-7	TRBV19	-	CASSANRVGYEQYF	TGTGCCAGTAGTGCAAACAGGGTCGGGTACGAGCAGTACTTC
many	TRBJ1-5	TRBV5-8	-	CASSSGTLSNQPQHF	TGTGCCAGCAGCTCAGGGACACTGAGCAATCAGCCCCAGCATTTT